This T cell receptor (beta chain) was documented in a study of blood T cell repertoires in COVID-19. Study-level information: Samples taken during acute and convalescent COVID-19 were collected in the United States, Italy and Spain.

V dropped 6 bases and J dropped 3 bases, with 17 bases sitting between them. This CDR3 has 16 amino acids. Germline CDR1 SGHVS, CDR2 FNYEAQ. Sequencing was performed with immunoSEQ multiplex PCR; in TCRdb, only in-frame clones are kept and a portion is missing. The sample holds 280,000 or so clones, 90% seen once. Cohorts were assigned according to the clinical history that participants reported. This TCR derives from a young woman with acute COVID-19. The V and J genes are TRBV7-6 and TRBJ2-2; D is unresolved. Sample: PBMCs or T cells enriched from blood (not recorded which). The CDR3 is CASRRTGSPYTGELFF. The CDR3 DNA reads TGTGCCAGCAGACGAACCGGGTCCCCCTACACCGGGGAGCTGTTTTTT.